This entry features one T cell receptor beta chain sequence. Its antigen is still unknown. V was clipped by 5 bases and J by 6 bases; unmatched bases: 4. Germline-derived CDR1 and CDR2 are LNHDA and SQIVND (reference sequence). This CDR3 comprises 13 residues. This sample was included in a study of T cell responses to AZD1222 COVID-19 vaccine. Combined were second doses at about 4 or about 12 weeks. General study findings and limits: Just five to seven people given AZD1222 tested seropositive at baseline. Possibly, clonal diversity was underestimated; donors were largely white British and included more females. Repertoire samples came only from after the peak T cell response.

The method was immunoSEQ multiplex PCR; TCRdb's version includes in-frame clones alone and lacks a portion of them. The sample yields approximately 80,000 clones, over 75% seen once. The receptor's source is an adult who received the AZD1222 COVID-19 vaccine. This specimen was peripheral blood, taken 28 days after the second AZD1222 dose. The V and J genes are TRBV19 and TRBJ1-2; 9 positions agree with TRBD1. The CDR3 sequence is CASSPQGADGYTF. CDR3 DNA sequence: TGTGCCAGTAGTCCACAGGGGGCCGATGGCTACACCTTC.